The clone carrying this TCR beta chain was counted between two and nine times. This entry comes from a study of cytomegalovirus exposure and HLA in healthy donors. This CDR3 is built from 15 residues. The ends were cut back, 2 bases at V and 0 bases at J, with 8 bases in the middle. Germline values: CDR1 MNHEY, CDR2 SVGAGI. PCR was performed using 60 Vbeta and 13 Jbeta primers. The method was immunoSEQ multiplex PCR; TCRdb's version includes in-frame clones alone and lacks a portion of them. The repertoire holds about 120,000 clones, with about four fifths as singletons. The sequenced sample was PBMCs. The chain uses TRBV6-5 and TRBJ1-5, with D possibly matching TRBD1 (5 bases). This receptor was obtained from a woman in her 40s in good health and CMV-seronegative. In DNA, the CDR3 is TGTGCCAGCAGTTACAGTCAGGGTAGCAATCAGCCCCAGCATTTT. Protein sequence: CASSYSQGSNQPQHF.